Each of the 28 T cell receptor beta chains below was sequenced from the same sample in a study of T cells in tuberculosis. Sorting used thawed, overnight-rested PBMC stained with anti-CD3, a viability dye and GMM-loaded CD1B tetramer. The lipid loaded on the CD1B tetramers was C32 glucose monomycolate from Rhodococcus equi. Only in-frame clones appear in the TCRdb table, and some are missing; sequencing was by immunoSEQ multiplex PCR. The sample includes tens of thousands of clones, roughly 79% of them seen just once. Input material: CD1b-GMM tetramer-negative cells sorted from PBMCs. These receptors were taken from an adult woman with latent tuberculosis.

DNA of the CDR3: TGTGCCAGCTCACCACCTGGGACAGGGCCGACCGGGGAGCTGTTTTTT. It codes for CASSPPGTGPTGELFF. This rearrangement joins TRBV18 to TRBJ2-2; TRBD1 agrees at 9 bases. V gave up 0 bases and J gave up 5 bases; unmatched junction bases: 4. The CDR3 loop spans 16 amino acids. The germline gives CDR1 KGHSH, CDR2 LQKENI.

V usage is TRBV7-2 and J usage is TRBJ2-3; 8 bases fit TRBD2. The CDR3 runs 14 residues. Germline assignment: CDR1 SGHTA and CDR2 FQGNSA. Unmatched junction bases numbered 9, after V lost 5 bases and J lost 8 bases. In nucleotides, the CDR3 is TGTGCCAGCAGCCCGGGGGGGGGAATGCCTACGCAGTATTTT. Its translation: CASSPGGGMPTQYF.

The table lists this clone with a count of one. V and J are TRBV6-5 and TRBJ2-3, with 12 positions matching TRBD2. Germline values: CDR1 MNHEY, CDR2 SVGAGI. This CDR3 has 16 amino acids. Losses at the gene ends were 4 bases for V and 4 bases for J; bases not matched to a gene: 6. For the CDR3, the DNA is TGTGCCAGCAGTTCTTCTAGCGGGAGGGTTGCAGATACGCAGTATTTT. Protein product: CASSSSSGRVADTQYF.

The chain employs TRBV7-8 and TRBJ1-1; 8 bases fit TRBD1. Germline lookup yields CDR1 SGHVS and CDR2 FQNEAQ. Trimming took 2 bases from V and 1 from J; bases not matched to a gene: 9. This CDR3 is built from 17 residues. In DNA form, the CDR3 reads TGTGCCAGCAGCTTATTCCCGGGGACAGGAGGGAACACTGAAGCTTTCTTT. This translates into CASSLFPGTGGNTEAFF.

This clone was seen a few times. The chain employs TRBV2 and TRBJ1-2; tentative D call: TRBD1 (5 bases). CDR3 length: 13 residues. The V and J ends lost 7 bases and 0 bases respectively, with 9 bases between them. Germline V CDR1 and CDR2: SNHLY, FYNNEI. As DNA, the CDR3 is TGTGCCAGCAAGACAGAAACTAACTATGGCTACACCTTC. It translates to CASKTETNYGYTF.

This chain uses TRBV19 with TRBJ1-1; TRBD1 aligns across 7 bases. This CDR3 has 14 residues. Germline values: CDR1 LNHDA, CDR2 SQIVND (reference sequence). V lost 6 bases and J lost 1; bases outside the gene matches: 5. The CDR3 sequence is CASSGGQQNTEAFF. The CDR3 nucleotides are TGTGCCAGTAGCGGGGGACAGCAGAACACTGAAGCTTTCTTT.

The CDR3 DNA is TGTGCCATCAGTGAGTCGAGTGCGAGCTCCTACGAGCAGTACTTC. Translation gives CAISESSASSYEQYF. The chain employs TRBV10-3 and TRBJ2-7; D ambiguous. The CDR3 sequence is 15 residues long. Trimming removed 0 bases at V and 0 bases at J, with 9 bases between. Germline V CDR1 and CDR2: ENHRY, SYGVKD.

This chain joins TRBV5-6 and TRBJ1-5; 9 positions match TRBD1. With V trimmed by 1 base and J by 3 bases, 14 bases remained unmatched. The CDR3 length is 19 residues. Per germline, CDR1 SGHDT and CDR2 YYEEEE. CDR3 sequence (DNA): TGTGCCAGCAGCTTGAAGAACAGGGGGCATCCTAGAACCAATCAGCCCCAGCATTTT. As protein: CASSLKNRGHPRTNQPQHF. Variable domain in full (rest from reference TRBV5-6 and TRBJ1-5): DAGVTQSPTHLIKTRGQQVTLRCSPKSGHDTVSWYQQALGQGPQFIFQYYEEEERQRGNFPDRFSGHQFPNYSSELNVNALLLGDSALYLCASSLKNRGHPRTNQPQHFGDGTRLSIL.

V is TRBV4-3 and J is TRBJ2-1; 14 nucleotides match TRBD2. With 2 bases clipped from V and 7 bases from J, the junction kept 1 base outside the gene matches. Per germline, CDR1 LGHNA and CDR2 YSLEER. CDR3 length: 15 amino acids. This CDR3 reads CASSQRLAGGNEQFF. In DNA form, the CDR3 reads TGCGCCAGCAGCCAAAGACTAGCGGGGGGGAATGAGCAGTTCTTC.

This chain uses TRBV28 with TRBJ1-4; tentatively, D is TRBD1 (6 bases). The germline gives CDR1 MDHEN, CDR2 SYDVKM. V lost 7 bases and J lost 6, with 18 bases in between. The CDR3 length is 15 residues. The CDR3 nucleotides are TGTGCCAGCACCAAGGGATGGGGGCAGGATGAAAAACTGTTTTTT. Amino acids: CASTKGWGQDEKLFF.

The chain recombines TRBV18 with TRBJ2-6; 7 nucleotides match TRBD1. J lost 4 bases, V lost 3 bases, and 6 bases had no gene match. Germline loops: CDR1 KGHSH, CDR2 LQKENI. The CDR3 runs to 16 residues. CDR3 sequence reads: CASSPSQGYGANVLTF. The CDR3 DNA is TGTGCCAGCTCACCTTCACAGGGGTACGGGGCCAACGTCCTGACTTTC. Looking up the rest from reference TRBV18 and TRBJ2-6 gives the full variable domain: NAGVMQNPRHLVRRRGQEARLRCSPMKGHSHVYWYRQLPEEGLKFMVYLQKENIIDESGMPKERFSAEFPKEGPSILRIQQVVRGDSAAYFCASSPSQGYGANVLTFGAGSRLTVL.

The V gene is TRBV11-3, the J gene TRBJ1-2; 7 bases agree with TRBD1. V lost 2 bases, J lost 3 bases, and 3 bases stayed unmatched. Per the germline V gene, CDR1 is SGHNT and CDR2 is YENEEA. The CDR3 covers 14 residues. The CDR3 reads CASSLRGTDYGYTF. The DNA for the CDR3 is TGTGCCAGCAGCTTACGGGGGACAGACTATGGCTACACCTTC. The full variable domain, rest sourced from reference TRBV11-3 and TRBJ1-2, is EAGVVQSPRYKIIEKKQPVAFWCNPISGHNTLYWYLQNLGQGPELLIRYENEEAVDDSQLPKDRFSAERLKGVDSTLKIQPAELGDSAVYLCASSLRGTDYGYTFGSGTRLTVV.

The chain couples TRBV2 to TRBJ2-2, with D possibly TRBD1 on 5 matching bases. Germline CDR1 SNHLY, CDR2 FYNNEI. V lost 9 bases and J lost 1, with 12 bases in between. This CDR3 is built from 14 residues. The CDR3 reads CASRVGRNTGELFF. CDR3 DNA: TGTGCCAGTCGTGTGGGGCGGAACACCGGGGAGCTGTTTTTT.

The genes are TRBV7-9 and TRBJ1-2; 7 nucleotides match TRBD1. CDR1 and CDR2 (germline): SEHNR, FQNEAQ (reference sequence). After removal of 4 bases from V and 8 bases from J, the junction contained 10 bases not matched to a gene. There are 14 residues in the CDR3. CDR3 residues: CASSSSDRVPGYTF. As DNA, the CDR3 is TGTGCCAGCAGCTCATCTGACAGGGTGCCGGGCTACACCTTC.

This clone was detected only once. The chain couples TRBV7-8 to TRBJ2-7; TRBD1 matches 7 bases. The germline CDR1 and CDR2 sequences are SGHVS and FQNEAQ. The CDR3 loop spans 14 amino acids. V dropped 5 bases and J dropped 3; count of bases not matched to a gene: 7. As DNA, the CDR3 is TGTGCCAGCAGCCCCACGGGACAGTTCTACGAGCAGTACTTC. It yields the protein CASSPTGQFYEQYF.

CDR3 protein: CASSLVGQGYNEQFF. CDR3 nucleotide sequence: TGCGCCAGCAGCTTGGTGGGACAGGGCTACAATGAGCAGTTCTTC. The chain employs TRBV5-1 and TRBJ2-1; TRBD1 matches 9 bases. Germline trimming cut 0 bases from V and 3 bases from J; bases unmatched to any gene: 1. The CDR3 is made up of 15 amino acids. Germline-derived CDR1 and CDR2 are SGHRS and YFSETQ.

The J gene is TRBJ2-1, the V gene TRBV6-4, with D perhaps matching TRBD1 (6 bases). The V end was cut by 6 bases, the J end by 4 bases, with 16 bases between. Germline V CDR1 and CDR2: MRHNA, SNTAGT. The CDR3 has 15 residues. The CDR3 loop reads CASSPVGQIYNEQFF. Here the CDR3 DNA reads TGTGCCAGCAGCCCAGTTGGACAGATTTACAATGAGCAGTTCTTC.

The chain joins TRBV7-2 to TRBJ1-3; TRBD1 is a possible D gene (5 bases). The CDR3 is 14 residues long. In germline, CDR1 is SGHTA, CDR2 FQGNSA. The V and J ends lost 5 bases and 5 bases respectively, with 13 bases between them. The CDR3 sequence is CASSPEAGRNTIYF. CDR3 in DNA: TGTGCCAGCAGCCCCGAGGCAGGGAGAAACACCATATATTTT.

CDR3 sequence reads: CASSDNRGSTDTQYF. CDR3 DNA sequence: TGTGCCAGCAGTGATAACAGGGGATCCACAGATACGCAGTATTTT. V is TRBV6-6 and J is TRBJ2-3, with TRBD1 matching 7 bases. Germline assignment: CDR1 MNHNY and CDR2 SVGAGI (reference sequence). V shed 5 bases and J 2 bases; nucleotides not matched to a gene: 7. The CDR3 totals 15 residues.

The chain has TRBV10-1 and TRBJ2-1; 9 nucleotides align to TRBD2. This CDR3 spans 14 amino acids. The V segment lost 8 bases and the J segment 1 base; nucleotides outside the gene matches: 3. Per the germline V gene, CDR1 is WNHNN and CDR2 is SYGVQD (reference sequence). The CDR3 DNA is TGCGCCAGCGCTAGCGGGACTTCCTACAATGAGCAGTTCTTC. The encoded protein is CASASGTSYNEQFF.

This chain links TRBV6-6 with TRBJ1-6, with 7 bases that match TRBD1. The ends lost 2 bases at V and 10 bases at J; junction bases unmatched: 8. Looked up from germline, CDR1 is MNHNY and CDR2 is SVGAGI (reference sequence). The CDR3 length is 15 residues. The CDR3 here is CASSYDREGSSPLHF. The CDR3 nucleotides read TGTGCCAGCAGTTACGACAGGGAAGGGTCATCACCCCTCCACTTT.

The V gene is TRBV21-1, the J gene TRBJ1-1; the D call TRBD1 from the table was never checked on the DNA. TRBV21-1 is given as a pseudogene. The CDR3 spans 16 residues. The CDR3 is CASSKAKGQTNTEAFF. CDR3 bases: TGTGCCAGCAGCAAAGCTAAGGGACAGACGAACACTGAAGCTTTCTTT.

The chain couples TRBV28 to TRBJ2-4; 9 nucleotides agree with TRBD2. Germline V gene sequence: CDR1 MDHEN, CDR2 SYDVKM. This CDR3 has 14 amino acids. With 8 bases clipped from V and 6 bases from J, the junction kept 8 bases outside the gene matches. The CDR3 sequence is CASCGGVFSNIQYF. For the CDR3, the DNA is TGTGCCAGCTGCGGGGGGGTCTTTTCAAACATTCAGTACTTC.

The J gene is TRBJ1-6, the V gene TRBV5-4, with D unresolved. V was trimmed by 1 base and J by 9 bases, leaving 17 bases between them. This CDR3 contains 16 residues. Germline assignment: CDR1 SGHNT and CDR2 YYREEE (reference sequence). The CDR3 is CASSLSATGMGSPLHF. DNA of the CDR3: TGTGCCAGCAGCTTGTCCGCGACGGGGATGGGTTCACCCCTCCACTTT.

This CDR3 is CASSLTGREKLFF. The CDR3 DNA sequence: TGTGCCAGCAGTTTAACAGGGCGCGAAAAACTGTTTTTT. The chain employs TRBV27 and TRBJ1-4; D is perhaps TRBD1 (6 bases). Trimming cost V 2 bases and J 8 bases, with 9 bases left between them. Germline-derived CDR1 and CDR2 are MNHEY and SMNVEV (reference sequence). The CDR3 is 13 residues long. The variable domain in full, completed from reference TRBV27 and TRBJ1-4, reads EAQVTQNPRYLITVTGKKLTVTCSQNMNHEYMSWYRQDPGLGLRQIYYSMNVEVTDKGDVPEGYKVSRKEKRNFPLILESPSPNQTSLYFCASSLTGREKLFFGSGTQLSVL.

V and J are TRBV7-2 and TRBJ2-1, with TRBD2 matching 11 bases. The V segment lost 1 base and the J segment 4 bases; nucleotides outside the gene matches: 12. The CDR3 length is 19 residues. CDR1 is SGHTA and CDR2 is FQGNSA in the germline V gene. The CDR3 protein is CASSLVPSGGRAGYNEQFF. The CDR3 coding sequence is TGTGCCAGCAGCTTAGTCCCTAGCGGGGGGCGCGCGGGGTACAATGAGCAGTTCTTC.

The chain is built from TRBV7-9 and TRBJ2-7, with 8 nucleotides matching TRBD2. V was pared by 5 bases and J by 0 bases, with 12 bases of the junction left unmatched. Looked up from germline, CDR1 is SEHNR and CDR2 is FQNEAQ (reference sequence). The CDR3 contains 17 residues. CDR3: CASSALGERGYSYEQYF. The DNA of the CDR3 is TGTGCCAGCAGCGCCCTCGGGGAGCGGGGGTACTCCTACGAGCAGTACTTC.

The chain combines TRBV9 with TRBJ2-2, with TRBD1 matching over 11 bases. The CDR3 spans 16 residues. V shed 4 bases and J 5 bases; nucleotides not matched to a gene: 7. Germline V gene data show CDR1 as SGDLS and CDR2 as YYNGEE. CDR3 in amino acids: CASSSTGTGGTGELFF. The CDR3 region has the DNA TGTGCCAGCAGCTCGACCGGGACAGGGGGGACCGGGGAGCTGTTTTTT. The whole variable domain, filled in from reference TRBV9 and TRBJ2-2, reads DSGVTQTPKHLITATGQRVTLRCSPRSGDLSVYWYQQSLDQGLQFLIQYYNGEERAKGNILERFSAQQFPDLHSELNLSSLELGDSALYFCASSSTGTGGTGELFFGEGSRLTVL.